The entry below describes one T cell receptor beta chain. Original handling: Researchers report that nucleated cell counts were estimated from reference gene primer amplification. TCRdb's copy holds only in-frame clones and misses some; the assay was immunoSEQ multiplex PCR. V and J calls and clone size come straight from that table; D and trimming were deduced from the DNA. Seen here are 50,000 to 60,000 clones, about nine tenths observed once, and the top ten hold about 1.6%. Unmatched junction bases numbered 7, after V lost 4 bases and J lost 10 bases. The V gene's germline CDR1 is LNHDA and CDR2 SQIVND (reference sequence). CDR3 length: 14 residues. The data stem from a study of blood T cell repertoires in COVID-19. Overall study: Collection of acute and convalescent COVID-19 samples took place in the United States, Italy and Spain. Nucleic acid was either cDNA or gDNA, and it came from T cells, B-cell-depleted T cells, or PBMCs.

This TCR derives from a man aged 55-75 years with acute or convalescent COVID-19. Sequencing was carried out using peripheral blood. The chain recombines TRBV19 with TRBJ1-6, with 7 positions matching TRBD1. The CDR3: CASSTDRYRSPLHF. CDR3 DNA: TGTGCCAGTAGTACGGACAGGTATCGCTCACCCCTCCACTTT. Complete variable domain (other parts from reference TRBV19 and TRBJ1-6): DGGITQSPKYLFRKEGQNVTLSCEQNLNHDAMYWYRQDPGQGLRLIYYSQIVNDFQKGDIAEGYSVSREKKESFPLTVTSAQKNPTAFYLCASSTDRYRSPLHFGNGTRLTVT.